This T cell receptor beta chain was identified during a study of monozygotic twins with inflammatory bowel disease. Study conclusions and caveats: Using the inverse Simpson index, IBD patients had lower TCRbeta diversity than healthy co-twins. Variability may have been added to patient repertoires by differing immunosuppressive treatments.

Total RNA input per TCR library was about 3,400 ng. TCRdb reprocessed the 5' RACE reads and stores each CDR3 protein as one record, lacking DNA. Its listing shows over 100,000 distinct CDR3 sequences. Germline V CDR1 and CDR2: SGHRS, YFSETQ. The CDR3 sequence is 16 residues long. Comment on this clonotype: The antigen is undetermined.

The sequenced sample consisted of blood. The chain is built from TRBV5-1 and TRBJ2-3; absent DNA, TCRdb's TRBD1 call cannot be checked. The sequence derives from a human donor with ulcerative colitis or Crohn's disease, or a healthy co-twin of an affected twin (not recorded which). CDR3 loop: CASSLGRDGSTDTQYF.